Listed below are T cell receptor beta chains from one sample, sequenced in a study of tumor T cells in aggressive B-cell lymphoma. Assay: immunoSEQ multiplex PCR; the TCRdb copy retains only in-frame clones and omits some. The repertoire holds 2,000 or so clones, with roughly three quarters as singletons. The specimen sequenced was tumor tissue. The source is an adult with diffuse large B cell lymphoma. The CDR3 runs from the conserved cysteine through the conserved F or W. The D gene is left open where the match is weak. Only part of the rows carry a size: once, few, many, or a class if the clone is expanded.

v_gene: TRBV29-1; j_gene: TRBJ2-1; abundance: once; d_gene: TRBD2; CDR3nt: TGCAGCGTTGCTGGAGCGGGGGGTTACAATGAGCAGTTCTTC; CDR3aa: CSVAGAGGYNEQFF
v_gene: TRBV27; j_gene: TRBJ1-6; abundance: -; d_gene: -; CDR3nt: TGTGCCAGCAGCCCCGTAAAGACTCCGAATTCACCCCTCCACTTT; CDR3aa: CASSPVKTPNSPLHF
v_gene: TRBV7-9; j_gene: TRBJ2-7; abundance: -; d_gene: -; CDR3nt: TGTGCCAGCAGCCACTTCAGGTACGAGCAGTACTTC; CDR3aa: CASSHFRYEQYF
v_gene: TRBV4-2; j_gene: TRBJ1-2; abundance: -; d_gene: TRBD1; CDR3nt: TGTGCCAGCAGCCCTTCGGACAGGGTGGACTATGGCTACACCTTC; CDR3aa: CASSPSDRVDYGYTF
v_gene: TRBV9; j_gene: TRBJ1-3; abundance: -; d_gene: -; CDR3nt: TGTGCCAGCAGCCCTAGCGGGGGGGTCTCTGGAAACACCATATATTTT; CDR3aa: CASSPSGGVSGNTIYF
v_gene: TRBV6-5; j_gene: TRBJ1-2; abundance: -; d_gene: TRBD1; CDR3nt: TGTGCCAGCAGTTATTTCGGACAGGCGGATGGCTACACCTTC; CDR3aa: CASSYFGQADGYTF
v_gene: TRBV7-6; j_gene: TRBJ2-7; abundance: -; d_gene: TRBD2; CDR3nt: TGTGCCAGCAGCTTATCTTCTTTAGCGGGGGGATACGAGCAGTACTTC; CDR3aa: CASSLSSLAGGYEQYF
v_gene: TRBV27; j_gene: TRBJ2-1; abundance: -; d_gene: TRBD1; CDR3nt: TGTGCCAGCAGTCCAACGGGACAGGGCAGGTATGAGCAGTTCTTC; CDR3aa: CASSPTGQGRYEQFF
v_gene: TRBV9; j_gene: TRBJ1-1; abundance: few; d_gene: -; CDR3nt: TGTGCCAGCAGCGTAGGGGGACTCCGGAACACTGAAGCTTTCTTT; CDR3aa: CASSVGGLRNTEAFF
v_gene: TRBV11-3; j_gene: TRBJ2-1; abundance: -; d_gene: TRBD2; CDR3nt: TGTGCCAGCAGCCCCCGACTAGCGGGGTACAATGAGCAGTTCTTC; CDR3aa: CASSPRLAGYNEQFF
v_gene: TRBV5-1; j_gene: TRBJ2-7; abundance: -; d_gene: -; CDR3nt: TGCGCCAGCAGCCTACAGGAAACCTACGAGCAGTACTTC; CDR3aa: CASSLQETYEQYF
v_gene: TRBV7-9; j_gene: TRBJ2-3; abundance: -; d_gene: TRBD1; CDR3nt: TGTGCCAGCAGGCGGGACAGGGGTTACACAGATACGCAGTATTTT; CDR3aa: CASRRDRGYTDTQYF
v_gene: TRBV19; j_gene: TRBJ1-4; abundance: once; d_gene: TRBD1; CDR3nt: TGTGCCAGTAGTCCGGGACAGGGAAGTGAAAAACTGTTTTTT; CDR3aa: CASSPGQGSEKLFF
v_gene: TRBV5-8; j_gene: TRBJ2-3; abundance: once; d_gene: TRBD1; CDR3nt: TGTGCCAGCAGCTCCCGGGACAGTAACACAGATACGCAGTATTTT; CDR3aa: CASSSRDSNTDTQYF
v_gene: TRBV19; j_gene: TRBJ2-7; abundance: few; d_gene: TRBD1; CDR3nt: TGTGCCAGACCGGCCCTAGGGACAGACCCCTACGAGCAGTACTTC; CDR3aa: CARPALGTDPYEQYF
v_gene: TRBV7-3; j_gene: TRBJ2-2; abundance: -; d_gene: -; CDR3nt: TGTGCCAGCAGCTTAATTCCCGTCGCGAACACCGGGGAGCTGTTTTTT; CDR3aa: CASSLIPVANTGELFF
v_gene: TRBV29-1; j_gene: TRBJ1-1; abundance: -; d_gene: -; CDR3nt: TGCAGCGCGACAGGGAACACTGAAGCTTTCTTT; CDR3aa: CSATGNTEAFF
v_gene: TRBV5-1; j_gene: TRBJ2-5; abundance: -; d_gene: TRBD2; CDR3nt: TGCGCCAGCAGCCCCGGGACTAGCGGGGGGGCTTTAAAGACCCAGTACTTC; CDR3aa: CASSPGTSGGALKTQYF
v_gene: TRBV7-9; j_gene: TRBJ1-1; abundance: -; d_gene: -; CDR3nt: -; CDR3aa: CASSLGNQGGTLKLSF
v_gene: TRBV30; j_gene: TRBJ1-2; abundance: -; d_gene: -; CDR3nt: TGTGCCTGGAGTGTATCGGGGTTTTACGGCTACACCTTC; CDR3aa: CAWSVSGFYGYTF
v_gene: TRBV11-2; j_gene: TRBJ2-1; abundance: -; d_gene: TRBD2; CDR3nt: TGTGCCAGCAGCTTAGGGGCGGGGGGGCCCTATAATGAGCAGTTCTTC; CDR3aa: CASSLGAGGPYNEQFF
v_gene: TRBV7-2; j_gene: TRBJ2-7; abundance: -; d_gene: TRBD1; CDR3nt: TGTGCCAGCAGCCCCGGGACAGAAAGGAAGTACTTC; CDR3aa: CASSPGTERKYF
v_gene: TRBV30; j_gene: TRBJ2-5; abundance: -; d_gene: TRBD1; CDR3nt: TGTGCCTGGAAAAACGGGACAGGGGAACGAAGCGGGGAGACCCAGTACTTC; CDR3aa: CAWKNGTGERSGETQYF
v_gene: TRBV5-5; j_gene: TRBJ2-7; abundance: once; d_gene: -; CDR3nt: TGTGCCAGCAGCTCGGGCCAGGGGCTCTACGAGCAGTACTTC; CDR3aa: CASSSGQGLYEQYF
v_gene: TRBV27; j_gene: TRBJ1-1; abundance: -; d_gene: -; CDR3nt: TGTGCCAGCAGTGTACGACAAGGCACTGAAGCTTTCTTT; CDR3aa: CASSVRQGTEAFF
v_gene: TRBV5-1; j_gene: TRBJ2-3; abundance: -; d_gene: -; CDR3nt: TGCGCCAGCGCTCGCGGGGGCGGCACAGATACGCAGTATTTT; CDR3aa: CASARGGGTDTQYF
v_gene: TRBV30; j_gene: TRBJ2-2; abundance: -; d_gene: -; CDR3nt: TGTGCCTGCCCTACACAGGGCGGGGGAGCGGATTTTGAGCTGTTTTTT; CDR3aa: CACPTQGGGADFELFF
v_gene: TRBV19; j_gene: TRBJ2-1; abundance: -; d_gene: -; CDR3nt: TGTGCCAGTAGTATGGCGGGCGGCTCGGTGGCGGTGGATGAGCAGTTCTTC; CDR3aa: CASSMAGGSVAVDEQFF
v_gene: TRBV7-9; j_gene: TRBJ2-3; abundance: few; d_gene: -; CDR3nt: TGTGCCAGCAGTTCTTTAGTCACAGATACGCAGTATTTT; CDR3aa: CASSSLVTDTQYF
v_gene: TRBV10-1; j_gene: TRBJ2-2; abundance: -; d_gene: TRBD2; CDR3nt: TGCGCCAGCAGGACGGGGCAGCGGGGGGGCGACACCGGGGAGCTGTTTTTT; CDR3aa: CASRTGQRGGDTGELFF
v_gene: TRBV7-9; j_gene: TRBJ1-3; abundance: -; d_gene: -; CDR3nt: TGTGCCAGCAGCTTGCCTACCAGACAGGCGAGCTCTGGAAGCACCATATATTTT; CDR3aa: CASSLPTRQASSGSTIYF
v_gene: TRBV6-1; j_gene: TRBJ2-7; abundance: -; d_gene: -; CDR3nt: TGTGCCAGCAGCGCCCAGCCAGACAGAACATACGAGCAGTACTTC; CDR3aa: CASSAQPDRTYEQYF
v_gene: TRBV5-1; j_gene: TRBJ2-5; abundance: -; d_gene: TRBD2; CDR3nt: TGCGCCAGCAGCTTGGATCCGCGGGGGGCGCAAGAGACCCAGTACTTC; CDR3aa: CASSLDPRGAQETQYF
v_gene: TRBV18; j_gene: TRBJ1-1; abundance: -; d_gene: -; CDR3nt: TGTGCCAGCTCACCGGGAGGAGGGTGGAGCACTGAAGCTTTCTTT; CDR3aa: CASSPGGGWSTEAFF
v_gene: TRBV5-1; j_gene: TRBJ2-1; abundance: -; d_gene: -; CDR3nt: TGCGCCAGCAGCTTAACCGGTGGGCACAGTGCAGGTCACAATGAGCAGTTCTTC; CDR3aa: CASSLTGGHSAGHNEQFF
v_gene: TRBV11-3; j_gene: TRBJ2-3; abundance: -; d_gene: -; CDR3nt: TGTGCCAGCAGCTTAAACCCTATGGATACGCAGTATTTT; CDR3aa: CASSLNPMDTQYF
v_gene: TRBV7-2; j_gene: TRBJ2-1; abundance: large; d_gene: TRBD2; CDR3nt: TGTGCCAGCAGCCAGGGGCCTAGCGGGGGCGATGAGCAGTTCTTC; CDR3aa: CASSQGPSGGDEQFF
v_gene: TRBV11-3; j_gene: TRBJ2-1; abundance: -; d_gene: -; CDR3nt: TGTGCCAGCAGCTTGTCAGGCAATGAGCAGTTCTTC; CDR3aa: CASSLSGNEQFF
v_gene: TRBV19; j_gene: TRBJ2-5; abundance: -; d_gene: -; CDR3nt: TGTGCCAGTAGTACACAACTAGGAGAGACCCAGTACTTC; CDR3aa: CASSTQLGETQYF
v_gene: TRBV7-7; j_gene: TRBJ2-7; abundance: -; d_gene: -; CDR3nt: TGTGCCAGCACCCCCCTTAATTACGAGCAGTACTTC; CDR3aa: CASTPLNYEQYF
v_gene: TRBV2; j_gene: TRBJ1-1; abundance: -; d_gene: -; CDR3nt: TGTGCCAGCCTATTTACAGGGTTAGGCACTGAAGCTTTCTTT; CDR3aa: CASLFTGLGTEAFF
v_gene: TRBV7-9; j_gene: TRBJ2-5; abundance: -; d_gene: TRBD2; CDR3nt: TGTGCCAACAGCCCCTCTTGGGGGGGGGAGACCCAGTACTTC; CDR3aa: CANSPSWGGETQYF
v_gene: TRBV18; j_gene: TRBJ2-2; abundance: once; d_gene: TRBD1; CDR3nt: TGTGCCAGCTCAGGGACAGGGGAAAGAACCGGGGAGCTGTTTTTT; CDR3aa: CASSGTGERTGELFF
v_gene: TRBV11-3; j_gene: TRBJ2-5; abundance: -; d_gene: TRBD2; CDR3nt: TGTGCCAGCAGCCTAGGCCCTTGGGGGGGTTATGAAGAGACCCAGTACTTC; CDR3aa: CASSLGPWGGYEETQYF
v_gene: TRBV2; j_gene: TRBJ2-7; abundance: -; d_gene: TRBD2; CDR3nt: TGTGCCAGCACCTTCGGGGGGGCGCGGGTCGAGCAGTACTTC; CDR3aa: CASTFGGARVEQYF
v_gene: TRBV11-2; j_gene: TRBJ2-1; abundance: -; d_gene: -; CDR3nt: TGTGCCAGCAGCCCCCCGGAGGGTTTCCACAATGAGCAGTTCTTC; CDR3aa: CASSPPEGFHNEQFF
v_gene: TRBV7-8; j_gene: TRBJ1-5; abundance: -; d_gene: -; CDR3nt: TGTGCCAGCAGCTTAGAGCCAATCCCTAATCAGCCCCAGCATTTT; CDR3aa: CASSLEPIPNQPQHF
v_gene: TRBV7-7; j_gene: TRBJ2-7; abundance: -; d_gene: TRBD1; CDR3nt: TGTGCTAGCAGCACCGCCAGGGGGTACGAGCAGTACTTC; CDR3aa: CASSTARGYEQYF
v_gene: TRBV2; j_gene: TRBJ1-2; abundance: -; d_gene: TRBD1; CDR3nt: TGTGCCAGCAGTGGACAGGGAAGAGTTGGCTACACCTTC; CDR3aa: CASSGQGRVGYTF
v_gene: TRBV6-9; j_gene: TRBJ2-1; abundance: once; d_gene: TRBD1; CDR3nt: TGTGCCAGCAGTTATACCGACAGGGGATGGTACAATGAGCAGTTCTTC; CDR3aa: CASSYTDRGWYNEQFF
v_gene: TRBV21-1; j_gene: TRBJ2-2; abundance: once; d_gene: -; CDR3nt: TGTGCCAGCAGCACGGGGCAGGCGGGGGCGAACACCGGGGAGCTGTTTTTT; CDR3aa: CASSTGQAGANTGELFF